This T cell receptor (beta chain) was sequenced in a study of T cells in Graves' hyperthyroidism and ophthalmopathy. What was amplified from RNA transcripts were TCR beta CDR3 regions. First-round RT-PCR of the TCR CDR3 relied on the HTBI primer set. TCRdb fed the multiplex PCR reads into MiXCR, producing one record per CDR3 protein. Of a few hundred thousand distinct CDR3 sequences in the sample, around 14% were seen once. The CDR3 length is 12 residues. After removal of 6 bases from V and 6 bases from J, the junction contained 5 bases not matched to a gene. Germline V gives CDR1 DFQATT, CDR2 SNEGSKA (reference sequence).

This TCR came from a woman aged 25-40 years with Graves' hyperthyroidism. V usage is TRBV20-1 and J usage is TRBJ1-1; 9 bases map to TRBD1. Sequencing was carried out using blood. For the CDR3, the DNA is TGCAGTGCCGGACAGGGGTACGCTGAAGCTTTCTTT. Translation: CSAGQGYAEAFF.